The present T cell receptor (beta chain) was sequenced within a study of cytomegalovirus exposure and HLA in healthy donors. Primers for the PCR totalled 60 Vbeta and 13 Jbeta. Profiling relied on immunoSEQ multiplex PCR, and the TCRdb table lists in-frame clones only, not all of them. The sample has 110,000 to 150,000 clones, approximately 80% seen once. Trimming shortened V by 0 bases and J by 4 bases, and 13 bases separated the two germline ends. CDR1 SGHDT and CDR2 YYEEEE come from the germline V gene. The CDR3 is 15 residues long. The rearrangement joins TRBV5-6 to TRBJ1-2, with D tentatively TRBD1 (5 bases). The sample comprised PBMCs. The TCR was taken from a female donor in good health and CMV-seronegative. The CDR3 loop reads CASSLAGREVYGYTF. The CDR3 region has the DNA TGTGCCAGCAGCTTGGCTGGCAGGGAAGTCTATGGCTACACCTTC. Combining the CDR3 with reference TRBV5-6 and TRBJ1-2 gives the whole variable domain DAGVTQSPTHLIKTRGQQVTLRCSPKSGHDTVSWYQQALGQGPQFIFQYYEEEERQRGNFPDRFSGHQFPNYSSELNVNALLLGDSALYLCASSLAGREVYGYTFGSGTRLTVV.